Below are 19 T cell receptor beta chains sequenced from a single sample in a study of T cell repertoires in cytomegalovirus infection (dated by TCRdb to about 2019). Sequencing was performed on an Illumina HiSeq 1500. TCRdb reworked the public reads: Q25 trimming with fastp, MiXCR clone assembly, productive beta chains retained. Rows merge per CDR3 protein into single entries with the most common DNA and genes. For this sample there are about 280,000 distinct CDR3 sequences; approximately 22% appear just once. Roughly 19% of the sample belongs to the ten largest clones. For these TCRs, the target antigens are not known. The treatment or condition label, read with the paper, signifies: in vitro stimulation with specific CMV peptide epitopes to enrich CMV-specific T cells. The sequencing used cultured PBMCs, collected from culture after CMV antigen stimulation. These TCRs come from a human donor in good health (CMV status not recorded). Some clones in this sample may be carry-over from other donors' samples.

This clonotype was counted a few times. The chain uses TRBV28 and TRBJ1-2, with D hard to call. The V end was cut by 3 bases, the J end by 9 bases, with 20 bases between. The CDR3 length is 15 residues. Germline V gene data show CDR1 as MDHEN and CDR2 as SYDVKM. This CDR3 is CASSLVGGENLRYTF. The CDR3 bases are TGTGCCAGCAGTTTGGTGGGTGGGGAAAACCTTCGCTACACCTTC.

This clonotype was picked up many times. This sequence joins TRBV5-1 and TRBJ1-1, with D tentatively TRBD1 (5 bases). Germline CDR1 reads SGHRS; CDR2 reads YFSETQ. V gave up 5 bases and J gave up 0 bases, with 14 bases separating them. The CDR3 is 15 residues long. The CDR3: CASRPVGGMNTEAFF. CDR3 nucleotide sequence: TGCGCCAGCAGACCCGTCGGGGGGATGAACACTGAAGCTTTCTTT.

The sample holds one count of this clonotype. The gene calls are TRBV6-2 or TRBV6-3 and TRBJ2-1, with 8 bases lining up with TRBD1. The CDR3 has 16 amino acids. Germline CDR1 and CDR2: MNHEY and SVGEGT. The junction had 14 bases not matched to a gene; V was cut back by 4 bases and J by 9 bases. The CDR3 loop is CASSSPVGRGQGEQFF. The CDR3 nucleotides are TGTGCCAGCAGTTCCCCGGTGGGCAGGGGGCAGGGTGAGCAGTTCTTC.

This clonotype was counted between two and nine times. The chain is built from TRBV10-3 and TRBJ2-7; 13 nucleotides agree with TRBD2. V shed 6 bases, J shed 4 bases, and the junction held 6 bases outside the gene matches. The germline gives CDR1 ENHRY, CDR2 SYGVKD. The CDR3 spans 15 residues. The CDR3 bases are TGTGCCATCAGCCAGACTAGCGGGAGGTGGTACGAGCAGTACTTC. Its protein product is CAISQTSGRWYEQYF.

The chain has TRBV6-6 and TRBJ2-2; the D gene is possibly TRBD2 (10 bases). Germline-derived CDR1 and CDR2 are MNHNY and SVGAGI (reference sequence). There are 18 residues in the CDR3. Trimming left V 8 bases short and J 6 bases short, with 28 bases between. CDR3 DNA sequence: TGTGCCAGCGACAAAACAGGGGGCCTAGCGGGAGTCCCCGGGGAGCTGTTTTTT. Protein product: CASDKTGGLAGVPGELFF.

This rearrangement joins TRBV5-3 to TRBJ2-7; D possibly corresponds to TRBD2 (7 bases). TRBV5-3 is given ORF status, its function remaining uncertain. The V gene lost 8 bases and the J gene lost 6 bases, with 15 bases spanning the gap. This CDR3 contains 12 residues. The DNA of the CDR3 is TGTGCCAGCAGCCCCCGGGGGGCCGAGCAGTACTTC. It translates to CASSPRGAEQYF.

In this sample, this clonotype turned up a few times. This chain uses TRBV9 with TRBJ2-6, with D unresolved. V gave up 0 bases and J gave up 0 bases, with 19 bases separating them. This CDR3 has 20 residues. From germline, CDR1 is SGDLS and CDR2 YYNGEE. CDR3 nucleotide sequence: TGTGCCAGCAGCGTAGAATTATCGGCAGGCCTTGGCTCTGGGGCCAACGTCCTGACTTTC. Residues: CASSVELSAGLGSGANVLTF.

V and J are TRBV4-1 and TRBJ1-5, with TRBD1 matching 7 bases. CDR1 is MGHRA, CDR2 YSYEKL, per germline. This CDR3 is built from 17 residues. V was clipped by 0 bases and J by 5 bases; unmatched bases: 10. CDR3 loop: CASSQDHLQGVYQPQHF. CDR3 DNA: TGCGCCAGCAGCCAAGATCACCTTCAGGGGGTCTATCAGCCCCAGCATTTT.

CDR3 nucleotide sequence: TGTGCCAGCAGCACTCAGACAGGACCGACCTACGAGCAGTACTTC. Its protein is CASSTQTGPTYEQYF. J is TRBJ2-7 and V is TRBV7-7; weak D call: TRBD1 (6 bases). This CDR3 contains 15 residues. Germline V gene lookup returns CDR1 SSHAT and CDR2 FNYEAQ (reference sequence). V shed 5 bases and J shed 2 bases, with 16 bases lying between them.

The genes are TRBV4-1 and TRBJ2-7; 14 bases are shared with TRBD2. This CDR3 is 18 amino acids long. Germline V gene lookup returns CDR1 MGHRA and CDR2 YSYEKL. V lost 0 bases and J lost 4; bases outside the gene matches: 8. The CDR3 nucleotides are TGCGCCAGCAGCCAAGAACCGACGGGACTAGCGGGAGAGTACGAGCAGTACGTC. Its translation: CASSQEPTGLAGEYEQYV.

This clonotype was counted many times. The rearrangement links TRBV6-1 to TRBJ1-5, with D tentatively TRBD1 (5 bases). CDR1 and CDR2 from the germline V gene are MNHNS and SASEGT. This CDR3 comprises 15 residues. Trimming stripped 0 bases from V and 4 bases from J, with 10 bases between. The CDR3 DNA sequence: TGTGCCAGCAGTGAAGCGCGGGGGGGGAATCAGCCCCAGCATTTT. It encodes CASSEARGGNQPQHF.

This clonotype has a count of ten or more. The chain recombines TRBV7-2 with TRBJ2-1; no firm D call. Trimming shortened V by 1 base and J by 0 bases, and 7 bases separated the two germline ends. The CDR3 is made up of 15 amino acids. The germline CDR1 and CDR2 sequences are SGHTA and FQGNSA. This CDR3 is CASSLVPGSYNEQFF. The DNA for the CDR3 is TGTGCCAGCAGCTTAGTCCCTGGCTCCTACAATGAGCAGTTCTTC. The whole variable domain, filled in from reference TRBV7-2 and TRBJ2-1, reads GAGVSQSPSNKVTEKGKDVELRCDPISGHTALYWYRQSLGQGLEFLIYFQGNSAPDKSGLPSDRFSAERTGGSVSTLTIQRTQQEDSAVYLCASSLVPGSYNEQFFGPGTRLTVL.

Only a few counts were recorded for this clonotype. The gene calls are TRBV7-2 and TRBJ2-5; 16 bases fit TRBD2. CDR1 and CDR2 from the germline V gene are SGHTA and FQGNSA. There are 15 residues in the CDR3. The trim removed 5 bases at V and 5 bases at J, leaving 2 bases unmatched. The CDR3 nucleotides read TGTGCCAGCAGCGGGACTAGCGGGAGGGGTGAGACCCAGTACTTC. Its translation: CASSGTSGRGETQYF.

The J gene is TRBJ2-7, the V gene TRBV7-8, with D maybe TRBD1 (5 bases). Deletions cut 1 base from V and 6 bases from J, with 10 bases between. Germline CDR1 is SGHVS and CDR2 is FQNEAQ. The CDR3 covers 13 residues. CDR3 loop: CASSLEGIGEQYF. The DNA of the CDR3 is TGTGCCAGCAGCTTAGAGGGGATTGGCGAGCAGTACTTC.

The chain carries TRBV6-4 and TRBJ2-2; maybe TRBD2 (6 bases). The CDR3 contains 18 residues. The V end was cut by 0 bases, the J end by 4 bases, with 18 bases between. Germline CDR1 MRHNA, CDR2 SNTAGT. CDR3 sequence: CASSDSVGLRVGTGELFF. The CDR3 DNA reads TGTGCCAGCAGTGACTCTGTGGGACTTAGAGTTGGCACCGGGGAGCTGTTTTTT.

This clonotype was seen more than once but under ten times. V gene TRBV15 combines with J gene TRBJ2-7; the D gene is possibly TRBD1 (6 bases). Germline V gene data show CDR1 as LNHNV and CDR2 as YYDKDF (reference sequence). The CDR3 has 13 amino acids. V was clipped by 0 bases and J by 7 bases, with 10 bases between them. The CDR3: CATSRDPGTEQYF. CDR3 sequence (DNA): TGTGCCACCAGCAGAGACCCCGGGACAGAGCAGTACTTC.

The chain combines TRBV28 with TRBJ2-5, with D tentatively TRBD2 (6 bases). Trimming cost V 7 bases and J 4 bases, with 16 bases left between them. The CDR3 consists of 14 residues. The germline CDR1 and CDR2 sequences are MDHEN and SYDVKM. CDR3 DNA sequence: TGTGCCAGCACCTCGGAGGGCCGGGGAGAGACCCAGTACTTC. Translated: CASTSEGRGETQYF.

This clonotype was counted many times. CDR3 protein: CASSLVVVEQFF. In nucleotides, the CDR3 is TGTGCCAGCAGCTTAGTGGTAGTTGAGCAGTTCTTC. The rearrangement joins TRBV7-2 to TRBJ2-1; D is ambiguous. The V end lost 1 base, the J end lost 9 bases, and 7 bases lay between the germline ends. The length of the CDR3 is 12 residues. Germline assignment: CDR1 SGHTA and CDR2 FQGNSA.

The chain joins TRBV7-2 to TRBJ2-1, with D hard to call. Trimming took 5 bases from V and 4 from J, leaving 12 bases between them. CDR1 SGHTA and CDR2 FQGNSA come from the germline V gene. This CDR3 has 14 amino acids. This chain's CDR3 is CASSVTVEYNEQFF. The CDR3 DNA follows: TGTGCCAGCAGCGTCACAGTGGAGTACAATGAGCAGTTCTTC.